One sample yielded the 5 T cell receptor beta chains listed below, sequenced in a study of cytomegalovirus exposure and HLA in healthy donors. 13 Jbeta primers and 60 Vbeta primers were used for the PCR. Sequencing was performed with immunoSEQ multiplex PCR; in TCRdb, only in-frame clones are kept and a portion is missing. The sample has 100,000 to 150,000 clones, 75% to 90% seen once; the top ten hold 1%. The source material was PBMCs. All receptors derive from a man between 40 and 49 years old in good health and CMV-seronegative.

This chain joins TRBV4-1 and TRBJ1-6; a weak D match, TRBD1 (5 bases). The CDR3 is 16 amino acids. The V gene lost 0 bases and the J gene lost 1 base, with 7 bases spanning the gap. Germline V CDR1 and CDR2: MGHRA, YSYEKL. The CDR3 loop reads CASSQERGSYNSPLHF. CDR3 coding DNA: TGCGCCAGCAGCCAAGAACGGGGGTCCTATAATTCACCCCTCCACTTT.

In its sample, this clone was seen once. V usage is TRBV2 and J usage is TRBJ1-1; tentative D call: TRBD1 (6 bases). The CDR3 sequence is 15 residues long. CDR1 and CDR2 (germline): SNHLY, FYNNEI. V was clipped by 1 base and J by 5 bases, with 14 bases between them. The CDR3 loop is CASSEVGAGVTEAFF. DNA of the CDR3: TGTGCCAGCAGTGAAGTTGGTGCAGGGGTAACTGAAGCTTTCTTT. The full variable domain, rest sourced from reference TRBV2 and TRBJ1-1, is EPEVTQTPSHQVTQMGQEVILRCVPISNHLYFYWYRQILGQKVEFLVSFYNNEISEKSEIFDDQFSVERPDGSNFTLKIRSTKLEDSAMYFCASSEVGAGVTEAFFGQGTRLTVV.

The chain is built from TRBV7-9 and TRBJ2-2; TRBD1 matches 11 bases. J gave up 1 base and V 6 bases, and 1 base lay outside the gene matches. The CDR3 is made up of 15 amino acids. Germline CDR1 reads SEHNR; CDR2 reads FQNEAQ (reference sequence). The DNA of the CDR3 is TGTGCCAGCAGGGGACAGGGGGGGAACACCGGGGAGCTGTTTTTT. It encodes CASRGQGGNTGELFF.

The sample holds a few counts of this clone. Other DNA variants within this sample encode the same CDR3. Here the CDR3 DNA reads TGTGCCAGCTCACTGGGACTAGCGGGAGCCGAGCAGTACTTC. Translation: CASSLGLAGAEQYF. This sequence joins TRBV18 and TRBJ2-7, with TRBD2 identical over 14 bases. Germline values: CDR1 KGHSH, CDR2 LQKENI. With V trimmed by 4 bases and J by 6 bases, 2 bases remained unmatched. The CDR3 is made up of 14 amino acids.

The chain has TRBV6-5 and TRBJ2-3; the D gene is possibly TRBD2 (6 bases). The V end lost 6 bases, the J end lost 1 base, and 14 bases lay between the germline ends. CDR3 length: 15 residues. The V gene's germline CDR1 is MNHEY and CDR2 SVGAGI. CDR3 sequence: CASSFSGDGTDTQYF. CDR3 bases: TGTGCCAGCAGCTTCTCGGGAGACGGCACAGATACGCAGTATTTT.